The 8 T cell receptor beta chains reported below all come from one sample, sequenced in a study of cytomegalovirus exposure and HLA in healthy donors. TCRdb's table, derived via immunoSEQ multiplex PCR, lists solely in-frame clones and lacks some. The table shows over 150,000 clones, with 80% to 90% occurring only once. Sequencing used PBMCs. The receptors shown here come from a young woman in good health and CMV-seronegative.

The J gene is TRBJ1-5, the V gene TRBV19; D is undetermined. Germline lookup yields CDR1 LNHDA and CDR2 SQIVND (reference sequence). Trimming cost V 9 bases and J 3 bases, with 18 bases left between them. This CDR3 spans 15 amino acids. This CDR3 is CASGFGSGPNQPQHF. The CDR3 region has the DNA TGTGCCAGCGGGTTCGGCAGTGGCCCCAATCAGCCCCAGCATTTT. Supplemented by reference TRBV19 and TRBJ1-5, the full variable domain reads DGGITQSPKYLFRKEGQNVTLSCEQNLNHDAMYWYRQDPGQGLRLIYYSQIVNDFQKGDIAEGYSVSREKKESFPLTVTSAQKNPTAFYLCASGFGSGPNQPQHFGDGTRLSIL.

The CDR3, as DNA: TGTGCCTCCCTTAAGGGGCTGAACTATGGCTACACCTTC. Amino acids: CASLKGLNYGYTF. This sequence joins TRBV19 and TRBJ1-2; the D gene is possibly TRBD1 (5 bases). Trimming shortened V by 11 bases and J by 2 bases, and 15 bases separated the two germline ends. There are 13 residues in the CDR3. Germline assignment: CDR1 LNHDA and CDR2 SQIVND (reference sequence). Complete variable domain (other parts from reference TRBV19 and TRBJ1-2): DGGITQSPKYLFRKEGQNVTLSCEQNLNHDAMYWYRQDPGQGLRLIYYSQIVNDFQKGDIAEGYSVSREKKESFPLTVTSAQKNPTAFYLCASLKGLNYGYTFGSGTRLTVV.

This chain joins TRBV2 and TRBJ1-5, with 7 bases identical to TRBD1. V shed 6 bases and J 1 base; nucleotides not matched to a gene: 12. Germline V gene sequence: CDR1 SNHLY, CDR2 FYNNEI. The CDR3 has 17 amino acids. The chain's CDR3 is CASSLLQGRVSNQPQHF. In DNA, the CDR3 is TGTGCCAGCAGCCTACTACAGGGGAGAGTGAGCAATCAGCCCCAGCATTTT.

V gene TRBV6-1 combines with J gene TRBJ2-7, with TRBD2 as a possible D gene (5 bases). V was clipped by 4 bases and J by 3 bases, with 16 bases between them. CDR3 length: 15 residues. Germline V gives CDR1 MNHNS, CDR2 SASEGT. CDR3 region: CASSGGRPGNYEQYF. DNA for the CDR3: TGTGCCAGCAGTGGAGGACGGCCGGGGAACTACGAGCAGTACTTC.

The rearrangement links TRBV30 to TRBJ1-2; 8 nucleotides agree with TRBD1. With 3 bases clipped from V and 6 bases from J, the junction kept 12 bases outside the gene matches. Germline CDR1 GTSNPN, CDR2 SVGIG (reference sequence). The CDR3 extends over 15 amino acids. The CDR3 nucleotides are TGTGCCTGGAGCCCAATAGATCGACAGGGGAATGGCTACACCTTC. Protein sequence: CAWSPIDRQGNGYTF.

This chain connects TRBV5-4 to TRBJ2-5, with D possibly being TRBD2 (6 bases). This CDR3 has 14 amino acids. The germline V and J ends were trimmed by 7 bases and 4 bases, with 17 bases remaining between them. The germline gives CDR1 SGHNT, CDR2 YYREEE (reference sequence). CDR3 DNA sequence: TGTGCCAGCGCTCGGAGGGCCCCCGGAGAGACCCAGTACTTC. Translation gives CASARRAPGETQYF. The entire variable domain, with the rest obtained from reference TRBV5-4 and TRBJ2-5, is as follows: ETGVTQSPTHLIKTRGQQVTLRCSSQSGHNTVSWYQQALGQGPQFIFQYYREEENGRGNFPPRFSGLQFPNYSSELNVNALELDDSALYLCASARRAPGETQYFGPGTRLLVL.

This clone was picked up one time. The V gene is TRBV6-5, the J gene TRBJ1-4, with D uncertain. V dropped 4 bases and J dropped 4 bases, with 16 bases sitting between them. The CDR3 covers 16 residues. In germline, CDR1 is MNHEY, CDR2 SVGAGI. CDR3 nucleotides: TGTGCCAGCAGTTTAGACACCAGCCGTTTTAATGAAAAACTGTTTTTT. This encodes CASSLDTSRFNEKLFF.

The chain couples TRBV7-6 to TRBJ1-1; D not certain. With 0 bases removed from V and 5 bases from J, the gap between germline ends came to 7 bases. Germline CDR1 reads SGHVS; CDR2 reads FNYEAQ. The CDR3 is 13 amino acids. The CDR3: CASSLAAATEAFF. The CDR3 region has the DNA TGTGCCAGCAGCTTAGCGGCCGCTACTGAAGCTTTCTTT. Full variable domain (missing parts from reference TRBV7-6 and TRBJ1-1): GAGVSQSPRYKVTKRGQDVALRCDPISGHVSLYWYRQALGQGPEFLTYFNYEAQQDKSGLPNDRFSAERPEGSISTLTIQRTEQRDSAMYRCASSLAAATEAFFGQGTRLTVV.